The rows below give T cell receptor beta chains drawn from one sample of a study of blood T cell repertoires in COVID-19. The protocol was immunoSEQ multiplex PCR, while the TCRdb copy is restricted to in-frame clones and leaves out a portion. There are under 300,000 clones in the sample; more than 75% occur only once, and roughly an eighth lies in the top ten. The sequencing sample was made of peripheral blood. These receptors were collected from a man older than 75 with acute or convalescent COVID-19. Each CDR3 is given with its conserved first and last residue. D genes are given only for firm matches. The size of a clone is reported for some rows only, either as once, few or many, or as a class for expanded clones.

abundance | j_gene | d_gene | v_gene | CDR3nt | CDR3aa
- | TRBJ1-2 | - | TRBV24-1 | TGTGCCACCAGTGAAGGGGCCTATGGCTACACCTTC | CATSEGAYGYTF
- | TRBJ1-6 | - | TRBV25-1 | TGTGCCAGCAGGGGGGGTGCGGATAATTCACCCCTCCACTTT | CASRGGADNSPLHF
- | TRBJ1-1 | TRBD1 | TRBV6-1 | TGTGCCAGCAGTGAAGTGGGGACAGGGAGTGGTGTTGCTTTCTTT | CASSEVGTGSGVAFF
- | TRBJ2-5 | - | TRBV7-2 | TGTGCCAGCAGCATAGACAGGCTTCTGGAGACCCAGTACTTC | CASSIDRLLETQYF
- | TRBJ2-7 | TRBD2 | TRBV5-1 | TGCGCCAGCAGCTCGGGGGGGCAGGGGACCTACGAGCAGTACTTC | CASSSGGQGTYEQYF
- | TRBJ2-1 | - | TRBV18 | TGTGCCAGCTCGCCTCCGAGTAGGGGTGTGTTGCAGTTCTTC | CASSPPSRGVLQFF
- | TRBJ2-6 | - | TRBV2 | TGTGCCAGCAGCTCTTCTGGGGCCAACGTCCTGACTTTC | CASSSSGANVLTF
once | TRBJ2-2 | - | TRBV28 | TGTGCCACCAGACAGGTGCTGTTGGCCGGGGAGCTGTTTTTT | CATRQVLLAGELFF
- | TRBJ2-1 | TRBD2 | TRBV7-9 | TGTGCCAGCAGCCCAGGACTAGCGGGGCGCAATGAGCAGTTCTTC | CASSPGLAGRNEQFF
once | TRBJ2-1 | - | TRBV5-4 | TGTGCCAGCAGCTTGGCTCGGGGGTCCTACAATGAGCAGTTCTTC | CASSLARGSYNEQFF
- | TRBJ2-2 | TRBD1 | TRBV19 | TGTGCCAGTAGTATGAGTCTTAAGGGAGGACAGGGAAGTAAGATGTTTTTT | CASSMSLKGGQGSKMFF
- | TRBJ1-5 | - | TRBV27 | TGTGCCAGCAGTTTACTTTCAGGGGCCCCTCAGCCCCAGCATTTT | CASSLLSGAPQPQHF
- | TRBJ1-5 | TRBD1 | TRBV29-1 | TGCAGCGCCGTCACAGGGGTAGGTCAGCCCCAGCATTTT | CSAVTGVGQPQHF
once | TRBJ2-3 | TRBD2 | TRBV5-6 | TGTGCCAGCAGGAGAGCGGGAGGACCAGATACGCAGTATTTT | CASRRAGGPDTQYF
few | TRBJ1-2 | - | TRBV6-4 | TGTGCCAGCAGTGACGGGGGAGTCGGGGGGCCCCCGGATCCTTATGGCTACACCTTC | CASSDGGVGGPPDPYGYTF
- | TRBJ1-1 | TRBD1 | TRBV10-3 | TGTGCCATCAGTGAGTCCCGGGACAGGGTCACTGAAGCTTTCTTT | CAISESRDRVTEAFF
- | TRBJ2-1 | - | TRBV6-5 | TGTGCCAGCAGTCCCGACAGGTCCGAGCAGTTCTTC | CASSPDRSEQFF
- | TRBJ1-1 | TRBD1 | TRBV11-2 | TGTGCCAGCAGCTTCACGGGACAGGGGGCGCGGGGAGCTTTCTTT | CASSFTGQGARGAFF
- | TRBJ1-1 | - | TRBV6-1 | TGTGCCAGCAGTGAAACAGGGATAGCTGAAGCTTTCTTT | CASSETGIAEAFF
- | TRBJ1-5 | - | TRBV28 | TGTGCCAGCAGTTTACCCCAGGGGATAGGGAATCAGCCCCAGCATTTT | CASSLPQGIGNQPQHF
- | TRBJ1-6 | - | TRBV28 | TGTGCCAGCAGTCAATCCGGTTCACCCCTCCACTTT | CASSQSGSPLHF
- | TRBJ2-1 | - | TRBV5-1 | TGCGCCAGCAGCTTGGCCCAGGGGTCTACCTACAATGAGCAGTTCTTC | CASSLAQGSTYNEQFF
- | TRBJ1-1 | - | TRBV6-1 | TGTGCCAGCAGTTTTCAGTGGAACACTGAAGCTTTCTTT | CASSFQWNTEAFF
- | TRBJ2-7 | TRBD2 | TRBV2 | TGTGCCAGCAGTGAGAGGACTAGCGGGCCCTACGAGCAGTACTTC | CASSERTSGPYEQYF
- | TRBJ2-7 | TRBD2 | TRBV5-1 | TGCGCCAGCAGCCCCCCGACTAGCGGCTACGAGCAGTACTTC | CASSPPTSGYEQYF
- | TRBJ2-5 | - | TRBV10-1 | TGCGCCAGCAGCAGGGGTCCGGAGACCCAGTACTTC | CASSRGPETQYF
- | TRBJ1-6 | - | TRBV9 | TGTGCCAGCAGCACCGGAGACAGGCGCAATAATTCACCCCTCCACTTT | CASSTGDRRNNSPLHF
- | TRBJ2-7 | TRBD1 | TRBV28 | TGTGCCAGCAGCCAGAATATAGGACAGGGGGCATACGAGCAGTACTTC | CASSQNIGQGAYEQYF
- | TRBJ2-7 | TRBD1 | TRBV11-2 | TGTGCCAGCAGCGCTACAGGGGGCCCCTACGAGCAGTACTTC | CASSATGGPYEQYF
- | TRBJ2-2 | - | TRBV5-1 | TGCGCCAGCAGCTTGGTCGGCCAGGGGAACACCGGGGAGCTGTTTTTT | CASSLVGQGNTGELFF
- | TRBJ1-1 | TRBD1 | TRBV19 | TGTGCCAGTAGTGTCAGGGGGCAAGGTACTGAAGCTTTCTTT | CASSVRGQGTEAFF
- | TRBJ1-5 | - | TRBV19 | TGTGCCAGTATCCCCGGGAGGAATAGCAATCAGCCCCAGCATTTT | CASIPGRNSNQPQHF
- | TRBJ1-5 | TRBD1 | TRBV2 | TGTGCCAGCACCAAAACGGACAGGAATCAGCCCCAGCATTTT | CASTKTDRNQPQHF
- | TRBJ1-6 | TRBD1 | TRBV19 | TGTGCCAGTAGTTCCCGAACAGGGGGAAGTAATTCACCCCTCCACTTT | CASSSRTGGSNSPLHF
- | TRBJ2-6 | TRBD2 | TRBV9 | TGTGCCAGCAGCGACGGGGGGGCAAGCGGGGCCAACGTCCTGACTTTC | CASSDGGASGANVLTF
once | TRBJ2-7 | TRBD1 | TRBV6-5 | TGTGCCAGCCGGGTCAACAGGGGGTTGTACGAGCAGTACTTC | CASRVNRGLYEQYF
- | TRBJ2-7 | - | TRBV15 | TGTGCCACCAGCAGAGATTTTGGGCCCCCGGGGGCCTACGAGCAGTACTTC | CATSRDFGPPGAYEQYF
- | TRBJ2-1 | TRBD1 | TRBV7-2 | TGTGCCAGCAGCAATCGACAGGGAAGCTCCTACAATGAGCAGTTCTTC | CASSNRQGSSYNEQFF
- | TRBJ1-4 | - | TRBV19 | TGTGCCATTCTGCCCTCCGGGACATTAAAGAGGGCTAATGAAAAACTGTTTTTT | CAILPSGTLKRANEKLFF
few | TRBJ1-4 | - | TRBV27 | TGTGCCAGCAGGGGGCACCCACGGGAAAAACTGTTTTTT | CASRGHPREKLFF
- | TRBJ2-3 | TRBD1 | TRBV11-2 | TGTGCCAGCAGCTACCGGGACAGGTCGGGCACAGATACGCAGTATTTT | CASSYRDRSGTDTQYF
- | TRBJ2-7 | TRBD1 | TRBV5-1 | TGCGCCAGCAGCGCTACAGGGGTTCAGCGCGAGCAGTACTTC | CASSATGVQREQYF
- | TRBJ2-5 | TRBD1 | TRBV18 | TGTGCCAGCTCTTCGGGACAGGGCCGAGAGACCCAGTACTTC | CASSSGQGRETQYF
- | TRBJ1-2 | - | TRBV18 | TGTGCCAGCTCACTAGAACACGGGGAACTCTATGGCTACACCTTC | CASSLEHGELYGYTF
- | TRBJ2-7 | - | TRBV18 | TGTGCCAGCTCACCACCGCTGGCTGCGGTAATTAATCGCGAGCAGTACTTC | CASSPPLAAVINREQYF
- | TRBJ2-7 | - | TRBV5-1 | TGCGCCAGCAGCTTGGCGGGGATCGCCGAGCAGTACTTC | CASSLAGIAEQYF
- | TRBJ1-1 | - | TRBV19 | TGTGCCAGTAGGCTACAGGCGGTCAGGACTGAAGCTTTCTTT | CASRLQAVRTEAFF
- | TRBJ1-2 | - | TRBV5-4 | TGTGCCAGCAGCTCAACCCAGGTCGGGGGCTATGGCTACACCTTC | CASSSTQVGGYGYTF
few | TRBJ1-1 | TRBD1 | TRBV3-1/TRBV3-2 | TGTGCCAGCAGCCAAGGACAGGGGGACGCTGAAGCTTTCTTT | CASSQGQGDAEAFF
- | TRBJ2-6 | TRBD1 | TRBV5-1 | TGCGCCAGCAGCTTGTCAGGGGGATACTCTGGGGCCAACGTCCTGACTTTC | CASSLSGGYSGANVLTF
- | TRBJ1-3 | - | TRBV4-2 | TGTGCCAGCAGCCAAGAGGCACAGGGCTCTGGAAACACCATATATTTT | CASSQEAQGSGNTIYF
once | TRBJ1-6 | TRBD1 | TRBV20-1 | TGCAGTGCTAGTAATTCGGGACAGCTTAATTCACCCCTCCACTTT | CSASNSGQLNSPLHF
- | TRBJ1-6 | - | TRBV5-1 | TGCGCCAGCAGCTTGGGTCGCCCCGGGGGGAATTCACCCCTCCACTTT | CASSLGRPGGNSPLHF
- | TRBJ2-5 | TRBD2 | TRBV2 | TGTGCCAGCAGTGGCGGGGGAGTTGGGGAGACCCAGTACTTC | CASSGGGVGETQYF
few | TRBJ2-1 | - | TRBV19 | TGTGCCAGTAGCCCCCCAGAAAAAGTTGGGCTTGAGCAGTTCTTC | CASSPPEKVGLEQFF
- | TRBJ2-1 | - | TRBV6-6 | TGTGCCAGCACCCAAACCGGGGTCTCCTACAATGAGCAGTTCTTC | CASTQTGVSYNEQFF
few | TRBJ1-1 | TRBD1 | TRBV3-1/TRBV3-2 | TGTGCCAGCAGCCGGACAGGGGTTGACCCTGTCACTGAAGCTTTCTTT | CASSRTGVDPVTEAFF
- | TRBJ1-2 | - | TRBV2 | TGTGCCAGCAGTTCCTCGGGGGGCGGTGGCTACACCTTC | CASSSSGGGGYTF
- | TRBJ1-1 | - | TRBV25-1 | TGTGCCAGCAGTGTTGGCACCTTGAACACTGAAGCTTTCTTT | CASSVGTLNTEAFF